This T cell receptor beta chain originates from a study of blood T cell repertoires in COVID-19. This clone was recorded a few times. Clones were sequenced by immunoSEQ multiplex PCR, and TCRdb holds only the in-frame ones, with some missing. Of about 38,000 clones in the sample, around 84% were seen once. CDR3 length equals 14 residues. Germline CDR1 and CDR2: SGHAT and FQNNGV. V lost 3 bases and J lost 7; bases outside the gene matches: 9. Specimen: peripheral blood. The gene calls are TRBV11-2 and TRBJ2-7; 7 nucleotides agree with TRBD1. The TCR was taken from a man in his sixties with COVID-19, enrolled during active disease. The CDR3 DNA follows: TGTGCCAGCAGCTTGGGACAGACCCTTGGGGAGCAGTACTTC. Its protein product is CASSLGQTLGEQYF.